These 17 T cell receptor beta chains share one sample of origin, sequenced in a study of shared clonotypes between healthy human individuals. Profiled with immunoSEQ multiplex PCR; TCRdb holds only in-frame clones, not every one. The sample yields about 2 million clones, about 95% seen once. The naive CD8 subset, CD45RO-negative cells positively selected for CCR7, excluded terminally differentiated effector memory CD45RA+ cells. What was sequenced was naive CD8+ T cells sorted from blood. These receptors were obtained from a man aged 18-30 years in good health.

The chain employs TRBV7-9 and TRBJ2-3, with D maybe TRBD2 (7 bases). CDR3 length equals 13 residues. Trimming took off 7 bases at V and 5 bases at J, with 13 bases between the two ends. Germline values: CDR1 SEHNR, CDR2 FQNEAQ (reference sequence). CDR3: CASTRGGEDTQYF. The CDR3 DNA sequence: TGTGCCAGCACCAGAGGGGGGGAAGATACGCAGTATTTT. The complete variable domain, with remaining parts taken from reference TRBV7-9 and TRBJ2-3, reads DTGVSQNPRHKITKRGQNVTFRCDPISEHNRLYWYRQTLGQGPEFLTYFQNEAQLEKSRLLSDRFSAERPKGSFSTLEIQRTEQGDSAMYLCASTRGGEDTQYFGPGTRLTVL.

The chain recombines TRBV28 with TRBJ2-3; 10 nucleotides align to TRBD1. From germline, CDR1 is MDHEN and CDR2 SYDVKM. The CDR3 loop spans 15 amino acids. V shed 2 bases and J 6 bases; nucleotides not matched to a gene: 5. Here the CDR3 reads CASSLDRGLEDTQYF. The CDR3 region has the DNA TGTGCCAGCAGTTTAGACAGGGGGCTGGAGGATACGCAGTATTTT.

The CDR3 DNA reads TGTGCCAGCAGCCCAGAAGGGGGTAGCGCTGAAGCTTTCTTT. Encoded protein: CASSPEGGSAEAFF. The gene calls are TRBV7-9 and TRBJ1-1; the D gene is possibly TRBD1 (6 bases). Trimming pared 5 bases from V and 6 bases from J, leaving 16 bases between. Germline assignment: CDR1 SEHNR and CDR2 FQNEAQ (reference sequence). The CDR3 has 14 residues.

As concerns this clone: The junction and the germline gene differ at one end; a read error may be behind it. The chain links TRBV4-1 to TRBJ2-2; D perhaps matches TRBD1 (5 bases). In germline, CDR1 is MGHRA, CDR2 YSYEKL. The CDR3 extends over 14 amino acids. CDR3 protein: CASNQIGVSGELFF. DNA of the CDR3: TGCGCCAGCAACCAAATAGGGGTGAGCGGGGAGCTGTTTTTT.

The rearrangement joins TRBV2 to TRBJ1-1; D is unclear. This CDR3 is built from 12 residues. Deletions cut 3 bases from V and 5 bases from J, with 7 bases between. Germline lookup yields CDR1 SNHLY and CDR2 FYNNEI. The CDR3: CASSETRTEAFF. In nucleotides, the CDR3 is TGTGCCAGCAGTGAGACGAGAACTGAAGCTTTCTTT.

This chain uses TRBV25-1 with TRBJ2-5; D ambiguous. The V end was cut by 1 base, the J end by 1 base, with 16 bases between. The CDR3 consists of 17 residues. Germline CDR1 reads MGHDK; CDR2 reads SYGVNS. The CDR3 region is CASSEWSSSQFQETQYF. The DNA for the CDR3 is TGTGCCAGCAGTGAATGGTCTAGTAGTCAATTCCAAGAGACCCAGTACTTC.

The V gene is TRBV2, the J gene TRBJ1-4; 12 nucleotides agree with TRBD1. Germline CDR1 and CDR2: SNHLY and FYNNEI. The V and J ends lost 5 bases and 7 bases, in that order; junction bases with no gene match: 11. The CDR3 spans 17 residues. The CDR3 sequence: CASSKTNWDRGREKLFF. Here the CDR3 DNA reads TGTGCCAGCAGTAAAACTAACTGGGACAGGGGGCGTGAAAAACTGTTTTTT.

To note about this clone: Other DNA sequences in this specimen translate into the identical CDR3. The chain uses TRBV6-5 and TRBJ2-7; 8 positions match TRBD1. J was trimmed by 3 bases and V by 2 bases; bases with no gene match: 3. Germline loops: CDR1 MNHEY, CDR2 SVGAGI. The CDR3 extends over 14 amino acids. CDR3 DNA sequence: TGTGCCAGCAGTTACGGACAGGGTTTCTACGAGCAGTACTTC. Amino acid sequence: CASSYGQGFYEQYF.

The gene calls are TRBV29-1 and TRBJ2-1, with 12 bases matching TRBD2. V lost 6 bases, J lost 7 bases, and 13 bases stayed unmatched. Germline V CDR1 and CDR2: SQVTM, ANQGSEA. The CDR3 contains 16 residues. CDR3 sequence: CSVQGASGRAENEQFF. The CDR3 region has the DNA TGCAGCGTCCAAGGGGCTAGCGGGAGGGCGGAGAATGAGCAGTTCTTC.

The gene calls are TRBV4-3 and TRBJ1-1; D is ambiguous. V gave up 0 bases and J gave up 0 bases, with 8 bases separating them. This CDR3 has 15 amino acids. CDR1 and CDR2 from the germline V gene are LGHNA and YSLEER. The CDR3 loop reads CASSQDSTLNTEAFF. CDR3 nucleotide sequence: TGCGCCAGCAGCCAAGATTCTACATTGAACACTGAAGCTTTCTTT.

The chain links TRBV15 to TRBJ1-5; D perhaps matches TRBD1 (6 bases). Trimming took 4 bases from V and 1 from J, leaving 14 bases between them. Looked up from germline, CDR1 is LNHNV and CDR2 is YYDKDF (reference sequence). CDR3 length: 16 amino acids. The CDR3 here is CATSMGPGGSNQPQHF. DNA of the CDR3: TGTGCCACCAGCATGGGACCCGGGGGCAGCAATCAGCCCCAGCATTTT.

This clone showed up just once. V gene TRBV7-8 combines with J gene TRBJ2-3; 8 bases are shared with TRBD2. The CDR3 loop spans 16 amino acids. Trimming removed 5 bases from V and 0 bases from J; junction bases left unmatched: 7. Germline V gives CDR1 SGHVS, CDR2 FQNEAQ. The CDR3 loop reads CASSASSGLSTDTQYF. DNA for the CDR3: TGTGCCAGCAGCGCCTCTAGCGGGCTGAGCACAGATACGCAGTATTTT.

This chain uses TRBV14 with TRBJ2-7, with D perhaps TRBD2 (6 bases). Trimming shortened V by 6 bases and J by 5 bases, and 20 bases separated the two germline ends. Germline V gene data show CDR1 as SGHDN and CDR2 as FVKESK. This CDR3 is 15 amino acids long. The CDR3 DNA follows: TGTGCCAGCAGGACGGACGCGGGGTTAGTCGACGAGCAGTACTTC. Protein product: CASRTDAGLVDEQYF.

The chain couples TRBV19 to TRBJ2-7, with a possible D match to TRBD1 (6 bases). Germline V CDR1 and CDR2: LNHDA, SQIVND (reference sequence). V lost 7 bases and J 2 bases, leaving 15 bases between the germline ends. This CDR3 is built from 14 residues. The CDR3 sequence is CASKQTGLPYEQYF. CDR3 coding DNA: TGTGCCAGTAAACAAACAGGGCTACCCTACGAGCAGTACTTC.

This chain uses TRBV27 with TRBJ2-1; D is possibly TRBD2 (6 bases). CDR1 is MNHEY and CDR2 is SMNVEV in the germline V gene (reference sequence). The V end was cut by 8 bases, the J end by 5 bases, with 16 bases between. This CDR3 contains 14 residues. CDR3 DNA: TGTGCCAGCGGCTTGGGAGGAACACACAATGAGCAGTTCTTC. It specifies CASGLGGTHNEQFF.

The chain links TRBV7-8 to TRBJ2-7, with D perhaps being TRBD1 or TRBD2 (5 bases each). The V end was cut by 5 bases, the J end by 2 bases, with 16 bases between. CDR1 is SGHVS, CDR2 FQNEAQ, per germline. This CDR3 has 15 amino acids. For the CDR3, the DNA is TGTGCCAGCAGCATTGGCCCGGGGCAAGCCTACGAGCAGTACTTC. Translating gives CASSIGPGQAYEQYF.

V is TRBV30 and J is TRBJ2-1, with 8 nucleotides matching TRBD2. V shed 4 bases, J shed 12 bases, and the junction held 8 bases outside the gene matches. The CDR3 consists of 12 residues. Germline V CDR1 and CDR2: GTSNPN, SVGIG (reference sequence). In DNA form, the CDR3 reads TGTGCCTGGACTCCGGGAGGGGATGGGCAGTTCTTC. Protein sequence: CAWTPGGDGQFF.